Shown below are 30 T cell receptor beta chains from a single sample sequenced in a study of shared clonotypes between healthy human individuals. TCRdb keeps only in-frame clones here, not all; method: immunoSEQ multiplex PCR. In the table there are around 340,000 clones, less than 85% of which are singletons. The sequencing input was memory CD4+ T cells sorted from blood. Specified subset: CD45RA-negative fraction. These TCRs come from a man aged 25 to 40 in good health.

CDR3 sequence (DNA): TGCGCCAGCACGGCAAGGACTGAAGCTTTCTTT. It yields the protein CASTARTEAFF. V and J are TRBV10-1 and TRBJ1-1; D unresolved. In germline, CDR1 is WNHNN, CDR2 SYGVQD (reference sequence). V was trimmed by 7 bases and J by 5 bases, leaving 8 bases between them. The CDR3 is 11 amino acids.

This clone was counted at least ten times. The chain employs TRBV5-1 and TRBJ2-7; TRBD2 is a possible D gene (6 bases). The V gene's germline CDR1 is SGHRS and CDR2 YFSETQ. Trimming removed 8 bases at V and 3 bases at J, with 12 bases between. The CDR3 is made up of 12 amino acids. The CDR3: CASRLDIYEQYF. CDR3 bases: TGCGCCAGTCGACTAGATATCTACGAGCAGTACTTC.

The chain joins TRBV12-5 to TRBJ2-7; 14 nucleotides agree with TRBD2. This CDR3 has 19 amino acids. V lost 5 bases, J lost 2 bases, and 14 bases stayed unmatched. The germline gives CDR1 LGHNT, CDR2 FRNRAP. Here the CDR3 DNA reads TGTGCTAGTGGTCCCCCTCCGGGACTAGCGGGAGTTCGGGCCTACGAGCAGTACTTC. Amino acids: CASGPPPGLAGVRAYEQYF.

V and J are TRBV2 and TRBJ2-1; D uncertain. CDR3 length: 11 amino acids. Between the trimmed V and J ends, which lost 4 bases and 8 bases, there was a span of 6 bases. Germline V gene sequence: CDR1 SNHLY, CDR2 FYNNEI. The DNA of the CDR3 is TGTGCCAGCAGTGGCGCGGATGAGCAGTTCTTC. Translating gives CASSGADEQFF.

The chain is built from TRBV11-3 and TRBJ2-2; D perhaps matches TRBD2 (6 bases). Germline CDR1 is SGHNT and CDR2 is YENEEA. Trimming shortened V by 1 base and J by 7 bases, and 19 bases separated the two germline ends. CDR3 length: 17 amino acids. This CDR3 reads CASSLAPASALGGELFF. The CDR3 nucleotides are TGTGCCAGCAGCTTAGCGCCGGCTAGCGCCCTGGGCGGGGAGCTGTTTTTT.

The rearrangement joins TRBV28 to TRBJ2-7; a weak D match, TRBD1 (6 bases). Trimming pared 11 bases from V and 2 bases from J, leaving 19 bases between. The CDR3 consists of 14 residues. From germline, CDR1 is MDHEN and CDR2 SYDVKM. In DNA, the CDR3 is TGTGCCTCCAATCTCGGGGCAGGGGCCTACGAGCAGTACTTC. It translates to CASNLGAGAYEQYF.

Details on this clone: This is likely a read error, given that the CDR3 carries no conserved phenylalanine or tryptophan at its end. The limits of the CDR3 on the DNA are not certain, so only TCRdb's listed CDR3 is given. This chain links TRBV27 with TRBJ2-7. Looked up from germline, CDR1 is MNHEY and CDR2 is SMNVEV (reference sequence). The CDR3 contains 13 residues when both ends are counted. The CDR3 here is CASSRRVYSPNPS.

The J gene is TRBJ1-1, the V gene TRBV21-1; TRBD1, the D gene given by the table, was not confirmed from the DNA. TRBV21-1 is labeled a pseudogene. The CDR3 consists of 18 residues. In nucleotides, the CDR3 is TGTGCCAGCAGCAAAGCGCTTAGGCAGGGGAGTCGGGACACTGAAGCTTTCTTT. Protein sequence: CASSKALRQGSRDTEAFF.

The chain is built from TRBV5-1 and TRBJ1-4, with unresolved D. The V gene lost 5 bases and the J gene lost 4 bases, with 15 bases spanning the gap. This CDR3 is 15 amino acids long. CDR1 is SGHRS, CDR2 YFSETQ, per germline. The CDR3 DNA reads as TGCGCCAGCAGTAGTTTCCTTGCGGATAATGAAAAACTGTTTTTT. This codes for CASSSFLADNEKLFF.

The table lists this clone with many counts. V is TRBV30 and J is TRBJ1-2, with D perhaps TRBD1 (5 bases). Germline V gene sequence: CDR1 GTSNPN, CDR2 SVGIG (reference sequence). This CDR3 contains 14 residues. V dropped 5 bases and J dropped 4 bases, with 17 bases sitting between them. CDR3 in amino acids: CAWGTGNQAYGYTF. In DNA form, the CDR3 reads TGTGCCTGGGGAACAGGTAACCAGGCCTATGGCTACACCTTC.

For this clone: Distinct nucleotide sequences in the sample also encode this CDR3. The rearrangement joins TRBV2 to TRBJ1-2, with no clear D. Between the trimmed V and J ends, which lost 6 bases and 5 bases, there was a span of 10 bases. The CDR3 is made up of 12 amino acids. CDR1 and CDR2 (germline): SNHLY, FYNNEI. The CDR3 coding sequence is TGTGCCAGCAGCCTTGGCGGGTATGGCTACACCTTC. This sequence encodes CASSLGGYGYTF.

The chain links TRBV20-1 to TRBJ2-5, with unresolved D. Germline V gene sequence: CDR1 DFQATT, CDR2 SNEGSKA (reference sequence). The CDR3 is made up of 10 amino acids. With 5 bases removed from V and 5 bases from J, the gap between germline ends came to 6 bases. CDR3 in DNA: TGCAGTGCTCCGTTTGAGACCCAGTACTTC. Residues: CSAPFETQYF.

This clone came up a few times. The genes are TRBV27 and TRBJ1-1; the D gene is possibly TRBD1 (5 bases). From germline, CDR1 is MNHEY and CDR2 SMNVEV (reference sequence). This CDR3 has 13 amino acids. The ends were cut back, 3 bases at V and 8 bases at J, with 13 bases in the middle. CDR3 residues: CASSLGRQTEAFF. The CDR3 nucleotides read TGTGCCAGCAGTTTGGGAAGACAGACGGAAGCTTTCTTT.

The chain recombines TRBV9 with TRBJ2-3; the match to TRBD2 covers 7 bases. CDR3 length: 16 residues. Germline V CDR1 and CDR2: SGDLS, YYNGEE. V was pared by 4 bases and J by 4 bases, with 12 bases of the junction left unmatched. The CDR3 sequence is CASSPSGGTGPDTQYF. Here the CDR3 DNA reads TGTGCCAGCAGCCCCTCGGGAGGAACCGGGCCAGATACGCAGTATTTT.

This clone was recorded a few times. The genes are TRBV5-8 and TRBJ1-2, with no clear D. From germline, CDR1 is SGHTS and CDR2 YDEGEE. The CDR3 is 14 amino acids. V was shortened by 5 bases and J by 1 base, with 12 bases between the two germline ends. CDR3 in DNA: TGTGCCAGCAGATCATTTTCCATTAACTATGGCTACACCTTC. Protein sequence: CASRSFSINYGYTF.

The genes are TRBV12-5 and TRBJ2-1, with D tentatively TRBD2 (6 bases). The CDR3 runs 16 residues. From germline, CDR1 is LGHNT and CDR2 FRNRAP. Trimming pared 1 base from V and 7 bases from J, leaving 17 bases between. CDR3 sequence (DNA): TGTGCTAGTGGTTTGGACATGGGTAGCGGCTTGAATGAGCAGTTCTTC. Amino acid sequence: CASGLDMGSGLNEQFF.

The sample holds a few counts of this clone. CDR3 nucleotide sequence: TGTGCCAGCAGCCCGGCTGGGACACCAGAGACCCAGTACTTC. It is translated as CASSPAGTPETQYF. This sequence joins TRBV5-6 and TRBJ2-5; maybe TRBD1 (6 bases). This CDR3 spans 14 amino acids. CDR1 SGHDT and CDR2 YYEEEE come from the germline V gene. Trimming stripped 4 bases from V and 4 bases from J, with 14 bases between.

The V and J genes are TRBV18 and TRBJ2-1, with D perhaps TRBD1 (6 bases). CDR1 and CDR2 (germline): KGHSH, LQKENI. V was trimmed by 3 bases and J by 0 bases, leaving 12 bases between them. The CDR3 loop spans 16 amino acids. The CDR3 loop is CASSPQRGSSYNEQFF. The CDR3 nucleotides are TGTGCCAGCTCACCCCAAAGGGGGAGCTCCTACAATGAGCAGTTCTTC.

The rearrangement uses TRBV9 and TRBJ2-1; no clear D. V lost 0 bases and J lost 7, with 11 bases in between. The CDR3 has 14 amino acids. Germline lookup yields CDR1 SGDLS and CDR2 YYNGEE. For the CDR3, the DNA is TGTGCCAGCAGCGTAGACCCCGACATAAATGAGCAGTTCTTC. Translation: CASSVDPDINEQFF.

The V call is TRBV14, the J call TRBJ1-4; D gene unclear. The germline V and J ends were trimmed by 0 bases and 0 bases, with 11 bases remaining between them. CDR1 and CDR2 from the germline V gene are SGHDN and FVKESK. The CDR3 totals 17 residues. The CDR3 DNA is TGTGCCAGCAGCCAAGAGCCCCCGCACGCAACTAATGAAAAACTGTTTTTT. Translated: CASSQEPPHATNEKLFF. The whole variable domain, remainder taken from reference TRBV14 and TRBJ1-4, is EAGVTQFPSHSVIEKGQTVTLRCDPISGHDNLYWYRRVMGKEIKFLLHFVKESKQDESGMPNNRFLAERTGGTYSTLKVQPAELEDSGVYFCASSQEPPHATNEKLFFGSGTQLSVL.

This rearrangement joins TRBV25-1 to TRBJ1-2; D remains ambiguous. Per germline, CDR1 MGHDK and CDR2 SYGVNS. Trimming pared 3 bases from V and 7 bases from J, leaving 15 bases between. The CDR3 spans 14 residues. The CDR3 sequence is CASSDQGSFAGYTF. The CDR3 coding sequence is TGTGCCAGCAGTGATCAAGGGTCTTTCGCTGGCTACACCTTC.

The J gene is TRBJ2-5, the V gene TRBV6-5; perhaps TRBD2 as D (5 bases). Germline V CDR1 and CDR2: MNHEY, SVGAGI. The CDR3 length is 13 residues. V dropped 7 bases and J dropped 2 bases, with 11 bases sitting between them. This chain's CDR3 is CASTLRGQETQYF. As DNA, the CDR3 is TGTGCCAGCACCCTCCGGGGACAAGAGACCCAGTACTTC.

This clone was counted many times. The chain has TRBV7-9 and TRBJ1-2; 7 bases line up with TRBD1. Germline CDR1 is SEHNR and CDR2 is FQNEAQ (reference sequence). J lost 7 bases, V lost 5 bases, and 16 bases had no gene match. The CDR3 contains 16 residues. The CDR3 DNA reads TGTGCCAGCAGCCCTAACCTCAGACAGGGAGAGGGTGGCTACACCTTC. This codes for CASSPNLRQGEGGYTF.

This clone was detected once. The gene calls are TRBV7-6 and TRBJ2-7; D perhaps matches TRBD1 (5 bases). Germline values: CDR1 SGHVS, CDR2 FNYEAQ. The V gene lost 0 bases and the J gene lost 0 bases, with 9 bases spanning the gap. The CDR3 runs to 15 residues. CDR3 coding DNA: TGTGCCAGCAGCTTAGCAGGGGTTGGCTCCTACGAGCAGTACTTC. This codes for CASSLAGVGSYEQYF.

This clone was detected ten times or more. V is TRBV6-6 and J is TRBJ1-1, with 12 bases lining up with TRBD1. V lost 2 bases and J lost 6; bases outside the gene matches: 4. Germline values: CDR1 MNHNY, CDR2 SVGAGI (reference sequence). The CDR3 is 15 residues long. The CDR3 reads CASSYRGTGGSEAFF. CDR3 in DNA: TGTGCCAGCAGTTACCGCGGGACAGGGGGCTCTGAAGCTTTCTTT.

DNA for the CDR3: TGCAGCGTTGGGGGAACCGGGACACCGAGAAATTACGAGCAGTACTTC. It codes for CSVGGTGTPRNYEQYF. The chain couples TRBV29-1 to TRBJ2-7; tentatively, D is TRBD1 (6 bases). The germline gives CDR1 SQVTM, CDR2 ANQGSEA. Trimming pared 4 bases from V and 4 bases from J, leaving 23 bases between. The CDR3 contains 16 residues.

In DNA form, the CDR3 reads TGTGCCAGCAGCTTATTAGGTCAGAGGGCCGAGGGCGAGCAGTTCTTC. It codes for CASSLLGQRAEGEQFF. V gene TRBV7-2 combines with J gene TRBJ2-1; TRBD2 might be the D (5 bases). The CDR3 totals 16 residues. Trimming took off 2 bases at V and 10 bases at J, with 21 bases between the two ends. Germline-derived CDR1 and CDR2 are SGHTA and FQGNSA.

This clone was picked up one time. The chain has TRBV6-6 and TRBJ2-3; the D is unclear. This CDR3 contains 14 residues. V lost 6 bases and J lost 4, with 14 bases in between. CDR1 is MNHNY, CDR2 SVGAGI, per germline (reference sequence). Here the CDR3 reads CASSAGPRADTQYF. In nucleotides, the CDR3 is TGTGCCAGCAGCGCCGGACCTAGGGCAGATACGCAGTATTTT.

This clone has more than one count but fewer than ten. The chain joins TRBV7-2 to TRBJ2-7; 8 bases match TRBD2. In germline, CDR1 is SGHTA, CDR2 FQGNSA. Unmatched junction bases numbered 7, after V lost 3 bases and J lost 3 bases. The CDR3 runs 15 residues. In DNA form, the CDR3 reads TGTGCCAGCAGCTTTCAAATTACTAGCGGCTACGAGCAGTACTTC. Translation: CASSFQITSGYEQYF.

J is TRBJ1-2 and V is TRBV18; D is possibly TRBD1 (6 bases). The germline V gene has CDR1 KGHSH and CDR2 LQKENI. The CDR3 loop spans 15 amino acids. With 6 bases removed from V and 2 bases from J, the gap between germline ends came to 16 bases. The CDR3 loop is CASSFRAGANYGYTF. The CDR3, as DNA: TGTGCCAGCTCCTTCAGGGCAGGGGCCAACTATGGCTACACCTTC.